The table lists the clone carrying this T cell receptor beta chain with a few counts. Recruited during active infection, patients (from Seattle) were subsequently followed longitudinally. The V gene end was trimmed by 4 bases and the J gene end by 1 base; junction bases not matched to a gene: 5. CDR3 length: 18 residues. The V gene's germline CDR1 is MNHEY and CDR2 SMNVEV (reference sequence). The authors' processing: Estimation of nucleated cell counts was performed using reference gene primer amplification. The method was immunoSEQ multiplex PCR; TCRdb's version includes in-frame clones alone and lacks a portion of them. Clone size and V and J calls were adopted from that table, with D and trimming inferred from the DNA. The table shows fewer than 150,000 clones, with 90% occurring only once. The sample is drawn from a study of blood T cell repertoires in COVID-19. As for the study in general: The study drew acute and convalescent COVID-19 samples from the United States, Italy and Spain.

The TCR originated in a woman in her sixties or seventies with COVID-19, enrolled during active disease. The rearrangement joins TRBV27 to TRBJ2-2; 14 bases line up with TRBD2. The sample comprised peripheral blood. The CDR3 DNA follows: TGTGCCAGCAGTTCCTGGGGGACTAGCGGGGGGAACACCGGGGAGCTGTTTTTT. Translation: CASSSWGTSGGNTGELFF.